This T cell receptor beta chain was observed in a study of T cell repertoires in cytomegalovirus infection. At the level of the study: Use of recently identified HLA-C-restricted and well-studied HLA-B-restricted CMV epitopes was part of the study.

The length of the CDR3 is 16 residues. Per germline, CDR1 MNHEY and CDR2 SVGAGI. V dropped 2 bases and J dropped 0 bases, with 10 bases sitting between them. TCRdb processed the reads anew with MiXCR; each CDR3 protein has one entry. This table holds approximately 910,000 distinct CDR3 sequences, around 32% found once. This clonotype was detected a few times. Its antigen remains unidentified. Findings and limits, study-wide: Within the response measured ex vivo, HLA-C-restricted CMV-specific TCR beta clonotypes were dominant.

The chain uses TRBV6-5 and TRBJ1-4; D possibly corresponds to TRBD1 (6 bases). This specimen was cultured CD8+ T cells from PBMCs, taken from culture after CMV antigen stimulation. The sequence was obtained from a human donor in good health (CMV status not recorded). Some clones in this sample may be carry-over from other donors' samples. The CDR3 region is CASSYGQRATNEKLFF. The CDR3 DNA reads TGTGCCAGCAGTTACGGACAGAGGGCAACTAATGAAAAACTGTTTTTT.